The TCR beta chain described here comes from a study of regulatory T cells in long-lasting Graves disease. Study findings and constraints: TRBV28, TRBJ1-2 and TRBJ2-5 emerged as the favored segments in persistent disease.

The CDR3 runs to 17 residues. Per the germline V gene, CDR1 is SGHTA and CDR2 is FQGNSA. The trim removed 9 bases at V and 4 bases at J, leaving 20 bases unmatched. Worth noting for this clonotype: The antigen remains unidentified.

Time point meaning: newly diagnosed GD, antithyroid drugs for less than 3 months. The TCR library was prepared using RNA isolated from PBMCs. Building the TCR beta libraries relied on iRepertoire HTBI primers, and CDR3 regions underwent Arm-PCR. A single record per CDR3 protein comes from TCRdb applying MiXCR to the multiplex PCR reads. The data hold over 300,000 distinct CDR3 sequences, with roughly a sixth observed a single time. This TCR was recovered from a female donor with Graves disease. V is TRBV7-2 and J is TRBJ1-1, with TRBD1 matching 7 bases. Sequenced here: peripheral blood mononuclear cells (PBMCs), sampled at new diagnosis, from a patient treated with antithyroid drugs. The CDR3 spells CASIPWAGGRSSTEAFF. Written as DNA, the CDR3 is TGTGCCAGTATCCCCTGGGCAGGGGGACGATCCAGCACTGAAGCTTTCTTT.